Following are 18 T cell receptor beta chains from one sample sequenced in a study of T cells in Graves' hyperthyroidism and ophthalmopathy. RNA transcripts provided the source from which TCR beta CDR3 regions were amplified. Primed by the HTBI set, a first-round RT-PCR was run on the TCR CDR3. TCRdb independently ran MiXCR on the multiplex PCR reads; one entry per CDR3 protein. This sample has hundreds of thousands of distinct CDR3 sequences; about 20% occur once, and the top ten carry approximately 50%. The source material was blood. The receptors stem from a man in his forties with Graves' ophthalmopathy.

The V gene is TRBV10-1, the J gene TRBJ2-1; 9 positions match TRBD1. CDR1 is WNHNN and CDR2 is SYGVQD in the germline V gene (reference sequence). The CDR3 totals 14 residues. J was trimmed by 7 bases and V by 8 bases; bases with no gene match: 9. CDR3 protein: CASAGQGMGNEQFF. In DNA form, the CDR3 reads TGCGCCAGCGCTGGACAGGGGATGGGGAATGAGCAGTTCTTC.

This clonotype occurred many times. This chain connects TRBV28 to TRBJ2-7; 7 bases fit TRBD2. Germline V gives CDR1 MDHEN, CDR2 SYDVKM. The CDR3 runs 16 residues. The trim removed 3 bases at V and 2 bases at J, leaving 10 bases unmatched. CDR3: CASSLDSGSLPYEQYF. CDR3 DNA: TGTGCCAGCAGTTTGGATAGCGGGTCCCTTCCCTACGAGCAGTACTTC.

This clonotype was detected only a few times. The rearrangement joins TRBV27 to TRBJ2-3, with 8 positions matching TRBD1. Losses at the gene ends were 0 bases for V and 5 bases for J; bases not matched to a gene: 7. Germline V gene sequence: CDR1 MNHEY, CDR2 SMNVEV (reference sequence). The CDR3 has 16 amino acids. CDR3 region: CASSLSPGGRGDTQYF. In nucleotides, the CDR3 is TGTGCCAGCAGTTTATCCCCAGGGGGCAGGGGAGATACGCAGTATTTT.

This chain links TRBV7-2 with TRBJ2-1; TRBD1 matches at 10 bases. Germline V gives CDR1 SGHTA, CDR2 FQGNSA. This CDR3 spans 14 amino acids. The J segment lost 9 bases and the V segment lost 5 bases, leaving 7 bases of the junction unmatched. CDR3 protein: CASSPGQGGVEQFF. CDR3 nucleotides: TGTGCCAGCAGCCCAGGACAGGGGGGCGTTGAGCAGTTCTTC.

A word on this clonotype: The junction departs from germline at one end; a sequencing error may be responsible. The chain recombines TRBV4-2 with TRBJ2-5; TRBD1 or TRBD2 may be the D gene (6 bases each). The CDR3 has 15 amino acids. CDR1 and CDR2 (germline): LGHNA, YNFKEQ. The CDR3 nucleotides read TGTGCCAGCAGCCAAGGGACAGCCGGAGGGGAGACCCAGTGCTTC. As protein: CASSQGTAGGETQCF.

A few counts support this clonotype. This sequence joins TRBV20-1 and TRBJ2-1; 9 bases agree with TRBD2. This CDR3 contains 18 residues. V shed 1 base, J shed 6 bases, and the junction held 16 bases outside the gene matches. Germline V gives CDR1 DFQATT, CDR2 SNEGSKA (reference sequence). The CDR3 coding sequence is TGCAGTGCTAGAGTGGCTAGCGGGATTCCACCCCAGGCCAATGAGCAGTTCTTC. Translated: CSARVASGIPPQANEQFF.

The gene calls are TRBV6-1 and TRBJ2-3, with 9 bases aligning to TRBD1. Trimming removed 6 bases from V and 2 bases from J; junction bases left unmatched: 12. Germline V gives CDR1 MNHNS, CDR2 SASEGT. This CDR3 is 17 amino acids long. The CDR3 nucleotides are TGTGCCAGCAGCTGGGACAGGGATCGTGGGAACACAGATACGCAGTATTTT. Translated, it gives CASSWDRDRGNTDTQYF.

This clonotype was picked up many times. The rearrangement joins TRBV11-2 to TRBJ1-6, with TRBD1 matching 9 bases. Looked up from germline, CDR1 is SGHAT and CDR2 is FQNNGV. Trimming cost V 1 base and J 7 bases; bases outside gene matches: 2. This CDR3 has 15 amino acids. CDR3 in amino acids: CASSLADRGNSPLHF. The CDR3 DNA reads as TGTGCCAGCAGCTTAGCAGACAGGGGGAATTCACCCCTCCACTTT. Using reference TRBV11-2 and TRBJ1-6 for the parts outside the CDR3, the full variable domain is EAGVAQSPRYKIIEKRQSVAFWCNPISGHATLYWYQQILGQGPKLLIQFQNNGVVDDSQLPKDRFSAERLKGVDSTLKIQPAKLEDSAVYLCASSLADRGNSPLHFGNGTRLTVT.

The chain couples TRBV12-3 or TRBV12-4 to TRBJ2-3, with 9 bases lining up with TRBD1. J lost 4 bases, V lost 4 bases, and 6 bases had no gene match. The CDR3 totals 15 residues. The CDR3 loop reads CASSSPGQGSDTQYF. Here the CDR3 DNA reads TGTGCCAGCAGTTCCCCGGGACAGGGTTCAGATACGCAGTATTTT.

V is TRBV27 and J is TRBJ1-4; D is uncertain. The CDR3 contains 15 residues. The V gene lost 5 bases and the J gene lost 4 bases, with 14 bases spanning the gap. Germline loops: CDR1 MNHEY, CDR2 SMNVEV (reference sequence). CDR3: CASSPLGVNNEKLFF. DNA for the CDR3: TGTGCCAGCAGTCCCCTGGGAGTTAATAATGAAAAACTGTTTTTT.

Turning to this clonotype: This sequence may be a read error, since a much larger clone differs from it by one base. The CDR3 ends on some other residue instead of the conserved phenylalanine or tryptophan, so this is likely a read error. In DNA, the CDR3 is TGCAGTGCTAGTGGATCACCTGGACAGTTGAACACTGAAGCTTTCCTT. Its translation: CSASGSPGQLNTEAFL. This chain connects TRBV20-1 to TRBJ1-1, with a tentative D call TRBD1 (6 bases). The CDR3 has 16 residues. Germline V gene data show CDR1 as DFQATT and CDR2 as SNEGSKA (reference sequence). Between the trimmed V and J ends, which lost 3 bases and 0 bases, there was a span of 17 bases.

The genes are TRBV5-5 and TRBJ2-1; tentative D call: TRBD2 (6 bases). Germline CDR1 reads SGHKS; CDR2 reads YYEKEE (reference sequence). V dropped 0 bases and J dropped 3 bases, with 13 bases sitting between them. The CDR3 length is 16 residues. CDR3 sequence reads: CASSLVAGNLYNEQFF. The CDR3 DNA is TGTGCCAGCAGCTTGGTTGCGGGGAACCTCTACAATGAGCAGTTCTTC.

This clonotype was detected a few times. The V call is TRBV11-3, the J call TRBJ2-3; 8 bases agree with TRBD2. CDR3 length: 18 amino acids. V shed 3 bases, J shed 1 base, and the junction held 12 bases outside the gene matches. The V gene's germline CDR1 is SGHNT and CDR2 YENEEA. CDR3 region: CASSLGPRAGGGTDTQYF. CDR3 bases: TGTGCCAGCAGCTTGGGGCCCCGTGCGGGGGGTGGCACAGATACGCAGTATTTT.

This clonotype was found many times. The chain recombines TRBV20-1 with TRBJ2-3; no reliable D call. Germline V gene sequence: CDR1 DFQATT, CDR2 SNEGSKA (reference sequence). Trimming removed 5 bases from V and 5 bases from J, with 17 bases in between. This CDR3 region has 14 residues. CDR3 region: CSAHLPWVGDTQYF. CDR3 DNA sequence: TGCAGTGCTCATCTTCCCTGGGTGGGAGATACGCAGTATTTT.

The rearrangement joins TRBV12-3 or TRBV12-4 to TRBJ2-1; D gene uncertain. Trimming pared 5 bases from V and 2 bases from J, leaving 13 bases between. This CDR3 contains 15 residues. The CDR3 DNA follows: TGTGCCAGCAGTCGCTCTAGAGGCCCCTACAATGAGCAGTTCTTC. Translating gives CASSRSRGPYNEQFF.

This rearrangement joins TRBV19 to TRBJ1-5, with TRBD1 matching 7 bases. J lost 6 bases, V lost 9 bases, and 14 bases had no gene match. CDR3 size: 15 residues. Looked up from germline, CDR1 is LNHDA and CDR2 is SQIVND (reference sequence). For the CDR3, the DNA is TGTGCCAGCCATGGAGTCGACAGGGTAAGTCAGCCCCAGCATTTT. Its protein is CASHGVDRVSQPQHF.

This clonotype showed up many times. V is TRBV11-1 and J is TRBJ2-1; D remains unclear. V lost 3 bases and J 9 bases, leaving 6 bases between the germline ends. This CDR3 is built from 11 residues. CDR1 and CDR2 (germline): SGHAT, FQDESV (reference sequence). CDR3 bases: TGTGCCAGCAGCTTTACGGGTGAGCAGTTCTTC. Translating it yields CASSFTGEQFF.

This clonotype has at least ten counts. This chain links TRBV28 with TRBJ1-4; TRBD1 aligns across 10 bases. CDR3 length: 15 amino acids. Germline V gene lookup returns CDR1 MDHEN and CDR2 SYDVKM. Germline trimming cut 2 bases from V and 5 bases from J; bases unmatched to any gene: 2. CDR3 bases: TGTGCCAGCAGTTTAGGGGGACAGGGGAATGAAAAACTGTTTTTT. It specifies CASSLGGQGNEKLFF.